These T cell receptor beta chains were read from a single sample in a study of shared T cell receptors in the human thymus. Assay: immunoSEQ multiplex PCR; the TCRdb copy retains only in-frame clones and omits some. Of about 380,000 clones in the sample, more than 85% are singletons; the top ten hold approximately 0.018%. The specimen sequenced was thymocytes. These receptors all stem from a human donor. Both conserved end residues are part of each CDR3. A D gene is named only where the DNA matches it firmly. Some rows have no size entry. The others give once, few or many, or a class for an expanded clone.

j_call | d_call | clone_size | v_call | cdr3_aa | cdr3_nt
TRBJ2-6 | NA | few | TRBV7-5 | CASRQSRANVLTF | TGTGCCAGTAGACAAAGTCGGGCCAACGTCCTGACTTTC
TRBJ1-4 | TRBD1 | NA | TRBV30 | CAWRGQLSTNEKLFF | TGTGCCTGGAGGGGACAGTTATCAACTAATGAAAAACTGTTTTTT
TRBJ1-2 | TRBD1 | NA | TRBV7-7 | CASSPGQTYGYTF | TGTGCCAGCAGCCCGGGACAGACCTATGGCTACACCTTC
TRBJ2-5 | TRBD2 | NA | TRBV5-1 | CASSHNSGVEKETQYF | TGCGCCAGCAGCCACAATAGCGGGGTGGAAAAAGAGACCCAGTACTTC
TRBJ2-1 | NA | NA | TRBV18 | CASSPWHRAPKGIYNEQFF | TGTGCCAGCTCACCATGGCACAGGGCCCCAAAAGGAATCTACAATGAGCAGTTCTTC
TRBJ2-1 | TRBD1 | once | TRBV5-1 | CASRSSRDRGPKEQFF | TGCGCCAGCAGGTCCAGCCGGGACAGGGGGCCCAAGGAGCAGTTCTTC
TRBJ1-1 | TRBD1 | once | TRBV2 | CASSGRQGERKNTEAFF | TGTGCCAGCAGTGGTCGGCAGGGGGAGAGGAAGAACACTGAAGCTTTCTTT
TRBJ1-2 | NA | NA | TRBV21-1 | CASSKVSRERMDYGYTF | TGTGCCAGCAGCAAAGTCAGTCGGGAGAGAATGGACTATGGCTACACCTTC
TRBJ1-3 | NA | NA | TRBV15 | CATSSDSYSGNTIYF | TGTGCCACCAGCAGTGACTCATACTCTGGAAACACCATATATTTT
TRBJ2-1 | NA | NA | TRBV15 | CATSTPGLHNEQFF | TGTGCCACCAGCACTCCAGGGCTCCACAATGAGCAGTTCTTC
TRBJ2-7 | TRBD1 | NA | TRBV19 | CATAYGTGSGEQYF | TGTGCCACTGCTTACGGGACAGGGAGCGGAGAGCAGTACTTC
TRBJ2-5 | TRBD1 | once | TRBV29-1 | CSVEDPGQVLKTQYF | TGCAGCGTTGAAGATCCTGGACAGGTTCTGAAGACCCAGTACTTC
TRBJ2-7 | TRBD1 | NA | TRBV15 | CATSRDETGFYEQYF | TGTGCCACCAGCAGAGATGAGACAGGGTTCTACGAGCAGTACTTC
TRBJ2-7 | NA | NA | TRBV28 | CASSRVYEQYF | TGTGCCAGCAGTAGAGTCTACGAGCAGTACTTC
TRBJ2-7 | NA | NA | TRBV4-2 | CASSRDRLSWEQYF | TGTGCCAGCAGCCGGGACCGCCTTTCTTGGGAGCAGTACTTC
TRBJ1-3 | NA | NA | TRBV11-2 | CASSFVLFPGNSGNTIYF | TGTGCCAGCAGCTTCGTACTATTCCCAGGGAATTCTGGAAACACCATATATTTT
TRBJ1-1 | NA | NA | TRBV28 | CASSSPRTQITNTEAFF | TGTGCCAGCAGTTCCCCTCGGACACAAATAACGAACACTGAAGCTTTCTTT
TRBJ2-5 | NA | NA | TRBV5-4 | CASSLCGNCTPQETQYF | TGTGCCAGCAGCTTGTGTGGGAACTGTACCCCTCAAGAGACCCAGTACTTC
TRBJ2-1 | TRBD1 | NA | TRBV7-2 | CASSLKDRLATSYNEQFF | TGTGCCAGCAGCCTGAAGGACAGGCTAGCCACTTCCTACAATGAGCAGTTCTTC
TRBJ1-4 | NA | NA | TRBV30 | CAWGPGQGEKLFF | TGTGCCTGGGGCCCGGGACAAGGGGAAAAACTGTTTTTT
TRBJ1-5 | NA | NA | TRBV7-8 | CASSLAIRSPQHF | TGTGCCAGCAGCTTAGCAATTCGGTCGCCCCAGCATTTT
TRBJ2-3 | TRBD2 | NA | TRBV19 | CASSMGLAGYTDTQYF | TGTGCCAGTAGTATGGGACTAGCGGGGTACACAGATACGCAGTATTTT
TRBJ2-3 | NA | NA | TRBV29-1 | CSVEDQVAPESTDTQYF | TGCAGCGTTGAAGATCAAGTGGCTCCGGAGAGCACAGATACGCAGTATTTT
TRBJ1-4 | NA | once | TRBV5-1 | CASSLARGRNEKLFF | TGCGCCAGCAGCTTGGCCCGAGGTCGGAATGAAAAACTGTTTTTT
TRBJ1-2 | TRBD1 | NA | TRBV7-9 | CASSLTSGGTGEDGYTF | TGTGCCAGCAGCCTAACCAGTGGTGGGACAGGGGAAGATGGCTACACCTTC
TRBJ2-3 | NA | NA | TRBV28 | CASWGGTVTSSTDTQYF | TGTGCCAGTTGGGGGGGGACAGTAACATCTAGCACAGATACGCAGTATTTT
TRBJ2-7 | TRBD1 | NA | TRBV15 | CATSIDWGQGAPDEQYF | TGTGCCACCAGCATTGACTGGGGACAGGGGGCTCCGGACGAGCAGTACTTC
TRBJ1-2 | TRBD1 | NA | TRBV9 | CASSLRDRLNYGYTF | TGTGCCAGCAGCTTACGGGACAGGCTAAACTATGGCTACACCTTC
TRBJ2-1 | TRBD2 | NA | TRBV5-4 | CASSFLEREGPRNEQFF | TGTGCCAGCAGCTTCCTCGAGCGGGAGGGCCCACGCAATGAGCAGTTCTTC
TRBJ1-2 | NA | NA | TRBV28 | CASSLWQAKGGYTF | TGTGCCAGCAGTTTATGGCAGGCTAAGGGGGGCTACACCTTC
TRBJ1-2 | TRBD1 | NA | TRBV28 | CASSRSGQGRGYTF | TGTGCCAGCAGCCGCTCCGGACAGGGTAGAGGCTACACCTTC
TRBJ2-7 | NA | NA | TRBV5-1 | CASSGEGGPPSYEQYF | TGCGCCAGCAGCGGAGAGGGAGGCCCGCCCTCCTACGAGCAGTACTTC
TRBJ1-1 | TRBD1 | NA | TRBV27 | CASSFGTEPNTEAFF | TGTGCCAGCAGTTTTGGGACAGAGCCGAACACTGAAGCTTTCTTT
TRBJ2-3 | TRBD2 | NA | TRBV27 | CASSLASATSGTTSSTDTQYF | TGTGCCAGCAGTCTCGCCTCGGCGACTAGCGGGACAACTTCAAGCACAGATACGCAGTATTTT
TRBJ2-2 | TRBD2 | NA | TRBV9 | CASSYRTSGRFAGELFF | TGTGCCAGCAGCTACCGGACTAGCGGGAGGTTCGCCGGGGAGCTGTTTTTT
TRBJ1-4 | NA | once | TRBV28 | CASSYTDDATNEKLFF | TGTGCCAGCAGCTATACCGACGATGCAACTAATGAAAAACTGTTTTTT
TRBJ2-1 | TRBD2 | NA | TRBV14 | CASSQETGGGLAGLDRCYNEQFF | TGTGCCAGCAGCCAAGAAACGGGAGGGGGACTAGCGGGACTGGACCGCTGCTACAATGAGCAGTTCTTC
TRBJ1-5 | NA | NA | TRBV18 | CASSPSFYSNQPQHF | TGTGCCAGCTCACCCTCATTTTATAGCAATCAGCCCCAGCATTTT
TRBJ2-7 | NA | NA | TRBV2 | CASSPLKITGLSTREYNEQYF | TGTGCCAGCAGTCCGCTTAAAATTACAGGGCTCTCAACGCGGGAGTACAACGAGCAGTACTTC
TRBJ1-4 | NA | NA | TRBV29-1 | CSAHVRSRATNEKLFF | TGCAGCGCCCATGTCCGGTCTCGTGCAACTAATGAAAAACTGTTTTTT
TRBJ1-1 | NA | NA | TRBV6-1 | CASSYQRTEAFF | TGTGCCAGCAGCTACCAGAGGACTGAAGCTTTCTTT
TRBJ2-2 | TRBD2 | NA | TRBV6-1 | CASSGRTSGMNTGELFF | TGTGCCAGCAGTGGTAGGACTAGCGGGATGAACACCGGGGAGCTGTTTTTT
TRBJ2-3 | NA | NA | TRBV20-1 | CSASGEDTQYF | TGCAGTGCTAGCGGGGAGGATACGCAGTATTTT
TRBJ1-3 | TRBD1 | NA | TRBV19 | CASRNLDRGSGNTIYF | TGTGCCAGTAGGAACCTCGACAGGGGTAGTGGAAACACCATATATTTT
TRBJ2-7 | TRBD1 | NA | TRBV14 | CASSQEGTGRQYEQYF | TGTGCCAGCAGCCAAGAAGGGACAGGGAGGCAGTACGAGCAGTACTTC